These 21 T cell receptor beta chains were all obtained from the same sample, sequenced in a study of blood T cell repertoires in COVID-19. Method: immunoSEQ multiplex PCR; TCRdb's copy keeps in-frame clones and lacks some. The sample contains 250,000 or so clones, around nine tenths of which appear only once. The sample taken for sequencing was peripheral blood. The receptors derive from a woman between 40 and 55 years old who had recovered from COVID-19.

This chain connects TRBV18 to TRBJ1-3; TRBD1 is a possible D gene (6 bases). Germline V gene sequence: CDR1 KGHSH, CDR2 LQKENI. V was pared by 3 bases and J by 0 bases, with 12 bases between. The CDR3 contains 16 residues. This CDR3 reads CASSPGQPNSGNTIYF. For the CDR3, the DNA is TGTGCCAGCTCACCCGGACAGCCAAACTCTGGAAACACCATATATTTT.

The rearrangement uses TRBV7-8 and TRBJ2-2; 9 bases are a match to TRBD2. After removal of 5 bases from V and 0 bases from J, the junction contained 4 bases not matched to a gene. CDR3 length equals 16 residues. CDR1 and CDR2 (germline): SGHVS, FQNEAQ. CDR3 in DNA: TGTGCCAGCAGCCGACTAGCGGCCCCGAACACCGGGGAGCTGTTTTTT. Its protein is CASSRLAAPNTGELFF.

This clone came up once. This chain connects TRBV5-4 to TRBJ2-1, with 12 positions matching TRBD2. The CDR3 consists of 18 residues. From germline, CDR1 is SGHNT and CDR2 YYREEE (reference sequence). V lost 5 bases to trimming and J lost 4 bases; unmatched junction nucleotides: 13. CDR3 in DNA: TGTGCCAGCAGTCGGGGGGGACAACTAGCGGGAGGATACAATGAGCAGTTCTTC. It yields the protein CASSRGGQLAGGYNEQFF.

The V gene is TRBV2, the J gene TRBJ2-5; D call uncertain. The V gene's germline CDR1 is SNHLY and CDR2 FYNNEI. V gave up 11 bases and J gave up 5 bases, with 12 bases separating them. The CDR3 covers 11 residues. In DNA form, the CDR3 reads TGTGCCGGAGCGCGATCTGAGACCCAGTACTTC. Translation gives CAGARSETQYF.

The chain links TRBV5-5 to TRBJ1-5, with 9 nucleotides matching TRBD1. Germline V gene sequence: CDR1 SGHKS, CDR2 YYEKEE (reference sequence). The CDR3 consists of 15 residues. V lost 2 bases, J lost 2 bases, and 2 bases stayed unmatched. Written as DNA, the CDR3 is TGTGCCAGCAGCTTTGACAGGGGGGGCAATCAGCCCCAGCATTTT. It codes for CASSFDRGGNQPQHF.

The rearrangement joins TRBV10-3 to TRBJ2-7, with 13 bases matching TRBD2. V shed 10 bases and J 0 bases; nucleotides not matched to a gene: 9. From germline, CDR1 is ENHRY and CDR2 SYGVKD. The CDR3 has 16 residues. CDR3 bases: TGTGCCACCAAACTAGCGGGAGGGGTCAGCTCCTACGAGCAGTACTTC. Its protein product is CATKLAGGVSSYEQYF.

This clone was counted a single time. The genes are TRBV28 and TRBJ1-4, with D possibly TRBD1 on 6 matching bases. Trimming pared 9 bases from V and 5 bases from J, leaving 16 bases between. Germline V gene sequence: CDR1 MDHEN, CDR2 SYDVKM. The CDR3 sequence is 14 residues long. The CDR3 sequence is CASDEGGANEKLFF. CDR3 nucleotides: TGTGCCAGTGACGAGGGGGGGGCCAATGAAAAACTGTTTTTT.

The genes are TRBV27 and TRBJ1-2; D may be TRBD1 (6 bases). Germline assignment: CDR1 MNHEY and CDR2 SMNVEV (reference sequence). The CDR3 totals 14 residues. Trimming took off 5 bases at V and 3 bases at J, with 13 bases between the two ends. The CDR3 DNA reads TGTGCCAGCAGTCCAACAGGGTATGACTATGGCTACACCTTC. This sequence encodes CASSPTGYDYGYTF.

The V and J genes are TRBV14 and TRBJ2-7; 7 bases agree with TRBD1. CDR3 length equals 14 residues. With V trimmed by 1 base and J by 6 bases, 6 bases remained unmatched. Germline V gene data show CDR1 as SGHDN and CDR2 as FVKESK. Written as DNA, the CDR3 is TGTGCCAGCAGCCAAGTTACAGGGGTCGGCGAGCAGTACTTC. As protein: CASSQVTGVGEQYF.

The rearrangement links TRBV27 to TRBJ2-5, with 9 positions matching TRBD2. J lost 4 bases, V lost 8 bases, and 2 bases had no gene match. The CDR3 spans 12 residues. CDR1 and CDR2 from the germline V gene are MNHEY and SMNVEV (reference sequence). In nucleotides, the CDR3 is TGTGCCAGCGGCGGGGGGGCAGAGACCCAGTACTTC. It is translated as CASGGGAETQYF.

This rearrangement joins TRBV15 to TRBJ2-1; a weak D match, TRBD2 (5 bases). V lost 0 bases to trimming and J lost 4 bases, with 13 bases between them. Germline V CDR1 and CDR2: LNHNV, YYDKDF (reference sequence). This CDR3 is built from 16 residues. The CDR3 here is CATSRDRRLPYNEQFF. The CDR3 nucleotides are TGTGCCACCAGCAGAGATAGGCGACTACCGTACAATGAGCAGTTCTTC.

The chain employs TRBV5-6 and TRBJ1-5, with 7 bases lining up with TRBD1. Trimming at V came to 4 bases and at J to 5 bases, leaving 12 bases not matched to a gene. Germline assignment: CDR1 SGHDT and CDR2 YYEEEE. The CDR3 length is 16 residues. The CDR3 DNA follows: TGTGCCAGCAGCACTTACCTGACAGGGACGGATCAGCCCCAGCATTTT. Residues: CASSTYLTGTDQPQHF.

The CDR3, as DNA: TGTGCCTGGAGTGACGGACAGGCCTACCTGGGAAATTCACCCCTCCACTTT. Translated: CAWSDGQAYLGNSPLHF. The chain carries TRBV30 and TRBJ1-6; 7 bases line up with TRBD1. The V segment lost 1 base and the J segment 7 bases; nucleotides outside the gene matches: 13. Germline CDR1 and CDR2: GTSNPN and SVGIG (reference sequence). CDR3 length equals 17 residues.

This clone was seen a single time. This chain uses TRBV6-5 with TRBJ2-1; a possible D gene is TRBD2 (5 bases). Between the trimmed V and J ends, which lost 9 bases and 1 base, there was a span of 10 bases. The CDR3 has 13 amino acids. Germline CDR1 reads MNHEY; CDR2 reads SVGAGI. As DNA, the CDR3 is TGTGCCAGTGGAGTAGCGTCCTACAATGAGCAGTTCTTC. Translated: CASGVASYNEQFF.

In its sample, this clone was seen a few times. The chain combines TRBV6-1 with TRBJ1-5; perhaps TRBD1 as D (5 bases). The CDR3 length is 13 residues. The germline gives CDR1 MNHNS, CDR2 SASEGT. Trimming removed 0 bases at V and 8 bases at J, with 8 bases between. The CDR3 loop reads CASSEAPREPQHF. DNA for the CDR3: TGTGCCAGCAGTGAAGCGCCCAGGGAGCCCCAGCATTTT.

This chain connects TRBV19 to TRBJ2-1, with D tentatively TRBD2 (6 bases). The germline CDR1 and CDR2 sequences are LNHDA and SQIVND (reference sequence). The CDR3 has 16 residues. V lost 3 bases and J 4 bases, leaving 16 bases between the germline ends. The CDR3 region has the DNA TGTGCCAGTAGTATGTTTTCGGGCGGGGAATACAATGAGCAGTTCTTC. It encodes CASSMFSGGEYNEQFF.

CDR3 sequence: CAIRASGESSYNEQFF. As DNA, the CDR3 is TGTGCCATCAGGGCTAGCGGTGAAAGCTCCTACAATGAGCAGTTCTTC. The chain carries TRBV10-3 and TRBJ2-1, with TRBD2 identical over 7 bases. The CDR3 is 16 residues long. The V segment lost 6 bases and the J segment 0 bases; nucleotides outside the gene matches: 8. The germline CDR1 and CDR2 sequences are ENHRY and SYGVKD.

The V call is TRBV6-5, the J call TRBJ2-2; TRBD2 agrees at 8 bases. The CDR3 extends over 15 amino acids. V lost 6 bases to trimming and J lost 2 bases; unmatched junction nucleotides: 5. From germline, CDR1 is MNHEY and CDR2 SVGAGI. The DNA for the CDR3 is TGTGCCAGCAGACCGCTAGCGGGTAACACCGGGGAGCTGTTTTTT. This gives the protein CASRPLAGNTGELFF.

The chain joins TRBV27 to TRBJ2-1; 13 bases are shared with TRBD2. This CDR3 spans 18 amino acids. V gave up 2 bases and J gave up 0 bases; unmatched junction bases: 4. Germline-derived CDR1 and CDR2 are MNHEY and SMNVEV (reference sequence). This CDR3 reads CASSLRGLAGSSYNEQFF. Here the CDR3 DNA reads TGTGCCAGCAGTTTACGGGGACTAGCGGGGAGCTCCTACAATGAGCAGTTCTTC.

The chain has TRBV6-1 and TRBJ1-1; 12 bases align to TRBD1. The CDR3 spans 17 residues. The germline CDR1 and CDR2 sequences are MNHNS and SASEGT. V gave up 2 bases and J gave up 0 bases; unmatched junction bases: 4. This chain's CDR3 is CASSEWDRGLVNTEAFF. Written as DNA, the CDR3 is TGTGCCAGCAGTGAATGGGACAGGGGGCTCGTGAACACTGAAGCTTTCTTT.

V gene TRBV7-8 combines with J gene TRBJ1-4; D call uncertain. The V end lost 1 base, the J end lost 13 bases, and 16 bases lay between the germline ends. This CDR3 spans 14 amino acids. Looked up from germline, CDR1 is SGHVS and CDR2 is FQNEAQ. The CDR3 DNA is TGTGCCAGCAGCTTAGATTGGGCTTCGGATCGACTGTTTTTT. This codes for CASSLDWASDRLFF. Full variable domain (rest looked up from reference TRBV7-8 and TRBJ1-4): GAGVSQSPRYKVAKRGQDVALRCDPISGHVSLFWYQQALGQGPEFLTYFQNEAQLDKSGLPSDRFFAERPEGSVSTLKIQRTQQEDSAVYLCASSLDWASDRLFFGSGTQLSVL.